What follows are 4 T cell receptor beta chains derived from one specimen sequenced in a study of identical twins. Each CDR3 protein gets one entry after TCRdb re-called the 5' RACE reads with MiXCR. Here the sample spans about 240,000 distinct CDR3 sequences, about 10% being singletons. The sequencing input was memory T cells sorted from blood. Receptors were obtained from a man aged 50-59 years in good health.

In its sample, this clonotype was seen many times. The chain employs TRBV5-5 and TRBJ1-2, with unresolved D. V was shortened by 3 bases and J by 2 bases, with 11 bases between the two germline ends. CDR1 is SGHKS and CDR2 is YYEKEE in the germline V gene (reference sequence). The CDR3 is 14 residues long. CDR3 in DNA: TGTGCCAGCAGCTCTGGGTTGGGGAACTATGGCTACACCTTC. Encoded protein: CASSSGLGNYGYTF.

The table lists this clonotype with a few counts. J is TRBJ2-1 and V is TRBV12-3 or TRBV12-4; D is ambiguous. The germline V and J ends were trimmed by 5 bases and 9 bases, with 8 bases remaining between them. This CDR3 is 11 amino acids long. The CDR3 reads CASSRAVEQFF. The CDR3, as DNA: TGTGCCAGCAGTCGAGCAGTTGAGCAGTTCTTC.

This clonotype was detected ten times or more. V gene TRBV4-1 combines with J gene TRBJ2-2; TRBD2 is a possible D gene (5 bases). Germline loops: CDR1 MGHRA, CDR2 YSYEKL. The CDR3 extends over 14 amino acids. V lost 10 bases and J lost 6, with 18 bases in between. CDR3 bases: TGCGCCACCAGACGGGGTTTTCTCGCCGGGGAGCTGTTTTTT. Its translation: CATRRGFLAGELFF.

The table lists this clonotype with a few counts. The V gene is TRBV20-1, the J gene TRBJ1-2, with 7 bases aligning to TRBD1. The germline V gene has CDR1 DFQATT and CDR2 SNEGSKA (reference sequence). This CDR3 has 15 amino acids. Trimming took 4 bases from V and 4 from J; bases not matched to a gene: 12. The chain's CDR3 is CSATRPGTESYGYTF. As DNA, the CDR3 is TGCAGTGCTACCCGACCCGGGACAGAAAGCTATGGCTACACCTTC.